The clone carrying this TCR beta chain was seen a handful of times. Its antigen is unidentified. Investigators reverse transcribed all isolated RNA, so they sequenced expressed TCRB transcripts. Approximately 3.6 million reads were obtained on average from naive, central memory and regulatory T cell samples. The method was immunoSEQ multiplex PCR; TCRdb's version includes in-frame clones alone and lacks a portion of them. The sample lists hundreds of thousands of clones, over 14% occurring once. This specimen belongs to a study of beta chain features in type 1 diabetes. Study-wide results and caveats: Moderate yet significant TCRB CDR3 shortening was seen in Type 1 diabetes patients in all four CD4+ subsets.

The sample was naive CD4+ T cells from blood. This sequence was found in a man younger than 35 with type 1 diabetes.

The CDR3 is CASSPGPQGYEQYF. CDR3 nucleotides: TGTGCCAGCAGCCCAGGACCACAGGGGTACGAGCAGTACTTC. The chain employs TRBV9 and TRBJ2-7; 7 bases match TRBD1. CDR1 is SGDLS and CDR2 is YYNGEE in the germline V gene. Losses at the gene ends were 4 bases for V and 4 bases for J; bases not matched to a gene: 8. CDR3 length: 14 amino acids. The whole variable domain, filled in from reference TRBV9 and TRBJ2-7, reads DSGVTQTPKHLITATGQRVTLRCSPRSGDLSVYWYQQSLDQGLQFLIQYYNGEERAKGNILERFSAQQFPDLHSELNLSSLELGDSALYFCASSPGPQGYEQYFGPGTRLTVT.